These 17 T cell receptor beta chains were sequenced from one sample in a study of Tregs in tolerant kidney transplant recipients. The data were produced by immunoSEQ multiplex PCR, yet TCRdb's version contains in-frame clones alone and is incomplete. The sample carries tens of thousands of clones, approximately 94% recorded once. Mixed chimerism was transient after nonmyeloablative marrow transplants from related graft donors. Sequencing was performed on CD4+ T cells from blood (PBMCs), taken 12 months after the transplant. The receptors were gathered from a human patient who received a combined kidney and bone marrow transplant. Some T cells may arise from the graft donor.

Written as DNA, the CDR3 is TGTGCCAGCAGCCGCACTAGCGGGAGATACAATGAGCAGTTCTTC. Amino acids: CASSRTSGRYNEQFF. The rearrangement links TRBV11-3 to TRBJ2-1; TRBD2 matches 11 bases. V lost 5 bases, J lost 4 bases, and 4 bases stayed unmatched. This CDR3 has 15 residues. Germline V gene lookup returns CDR1 SGHNT and CDR2 YENEEA.

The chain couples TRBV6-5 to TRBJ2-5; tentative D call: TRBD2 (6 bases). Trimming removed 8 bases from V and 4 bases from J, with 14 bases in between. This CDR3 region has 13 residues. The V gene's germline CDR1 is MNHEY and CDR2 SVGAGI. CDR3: CASGPPGGETQYF. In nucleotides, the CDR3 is TGTGCCAGCGGACCGCCCGGGGGAGAGACCCAGTACTTC.

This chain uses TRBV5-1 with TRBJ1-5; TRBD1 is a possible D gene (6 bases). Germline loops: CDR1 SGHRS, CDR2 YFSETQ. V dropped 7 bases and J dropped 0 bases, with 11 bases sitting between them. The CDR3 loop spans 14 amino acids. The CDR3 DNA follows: TGCGCCAGCGGAAGACAGGCTAGCAATCAGCCCCAGCATTTT. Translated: CASGRQASNQPQHF.

The CDR3 here is CASSHGAGWGETQYF. CDR3 nucleotides: TGTGCCAGCAGCCATGGGGCAGGTTGGGGAGAGACCCAGTACTTC. This chain uses TRBV7-9 with TRBJ2-5; TRBD1 is a possible D gene (5 bases). Germline V gene sequence: CDR1 SEHNR, CDR2 FQNEAQ (reference sequence). The CDR3 extends over 15 amino acids. V dropped 5 bases and J dropped 4 bases, with 17 bases sitting between them.

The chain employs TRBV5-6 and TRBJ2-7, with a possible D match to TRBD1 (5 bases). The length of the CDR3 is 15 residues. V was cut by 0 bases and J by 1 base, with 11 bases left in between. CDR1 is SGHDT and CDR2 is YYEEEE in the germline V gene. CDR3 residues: CASSLARVRSYEQYF. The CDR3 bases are TGTGCCAGCAGCTTGGCCAGGGTGCGTTCCTACGAGCAGTACTTC.

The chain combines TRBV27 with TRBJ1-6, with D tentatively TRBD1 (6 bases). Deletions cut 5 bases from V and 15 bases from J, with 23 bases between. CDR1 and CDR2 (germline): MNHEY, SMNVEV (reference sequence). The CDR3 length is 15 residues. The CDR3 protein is CASSNQTGIRMHLHF. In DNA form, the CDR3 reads TGTGCCAGCAGTAACCAGACAGGTATTAGAATGCACCTCCACTTT.

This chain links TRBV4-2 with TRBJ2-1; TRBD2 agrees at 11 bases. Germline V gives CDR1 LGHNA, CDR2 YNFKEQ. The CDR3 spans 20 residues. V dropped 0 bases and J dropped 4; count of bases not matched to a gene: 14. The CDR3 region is CASSQDRKTSGMSKYNEQFF. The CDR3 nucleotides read TGTGCCAGCAGCCAAGATCGCAAGACTAGCGGGATGAGTAAGTACAATGAGCAGTTCTTC.

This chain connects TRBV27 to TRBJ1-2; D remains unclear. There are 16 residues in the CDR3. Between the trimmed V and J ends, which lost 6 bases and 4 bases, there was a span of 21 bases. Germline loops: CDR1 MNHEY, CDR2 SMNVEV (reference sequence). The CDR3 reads CASRFQVGAIFYGYTF. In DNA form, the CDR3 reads TGTGCCAGCAGATTTCAGGTTGGCGCGATCTTCTATGGCTACACCTTC.

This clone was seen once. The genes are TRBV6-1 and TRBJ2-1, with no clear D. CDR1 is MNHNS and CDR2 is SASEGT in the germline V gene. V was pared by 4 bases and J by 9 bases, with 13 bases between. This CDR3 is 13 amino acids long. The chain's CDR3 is CASSVGSHGEQFF. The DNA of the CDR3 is TGTGCCAGCAGTGTTGGTAGCCACGGTGAGCAGTTCTTC.

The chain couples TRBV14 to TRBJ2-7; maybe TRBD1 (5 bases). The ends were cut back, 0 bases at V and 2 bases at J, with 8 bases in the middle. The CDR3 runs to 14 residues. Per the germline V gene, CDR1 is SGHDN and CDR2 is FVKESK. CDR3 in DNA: TGTGCCAGCAGCCAAGATACAGGCCCCTACGAGCAGTACTTC. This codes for CASSQDTGPYEQYF. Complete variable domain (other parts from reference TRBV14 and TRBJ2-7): EAGVTQFPSHSVIEKGQTVTLRCDPISGHDNLYWYRRVMGKEIKFLLHFVKESKQDESGMPNNRFLAERTGGTYSTLKVQPAELEDSGVYFCASSQDTGPYEQYFGPGTRLTVT.

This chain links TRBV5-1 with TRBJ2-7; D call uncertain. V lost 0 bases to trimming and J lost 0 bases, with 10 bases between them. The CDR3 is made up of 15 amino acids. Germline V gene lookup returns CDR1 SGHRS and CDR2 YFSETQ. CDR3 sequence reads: CASSLESGSSYEQYF. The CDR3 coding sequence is TGCGCCAGCAGCTTGGAGTCAGGTAGCTCCTACGAGCAGTACTTC.

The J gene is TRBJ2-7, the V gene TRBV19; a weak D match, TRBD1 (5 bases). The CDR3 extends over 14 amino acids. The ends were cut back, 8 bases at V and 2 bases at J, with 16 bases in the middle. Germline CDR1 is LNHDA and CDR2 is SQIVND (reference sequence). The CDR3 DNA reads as TGTGCCAGTTCTAGACAGTTCGCGACCTACGAGCAGTACTTC. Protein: CASSRQFATYEQYF.

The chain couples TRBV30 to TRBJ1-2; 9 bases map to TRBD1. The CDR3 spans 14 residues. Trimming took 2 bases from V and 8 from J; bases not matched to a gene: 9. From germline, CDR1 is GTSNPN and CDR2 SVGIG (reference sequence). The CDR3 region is CAWSPFRQGEGYTF. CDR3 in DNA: TGTGCCTGGAGTCCCTTTCGACAGGGGGAAGGCTACACCTTC.

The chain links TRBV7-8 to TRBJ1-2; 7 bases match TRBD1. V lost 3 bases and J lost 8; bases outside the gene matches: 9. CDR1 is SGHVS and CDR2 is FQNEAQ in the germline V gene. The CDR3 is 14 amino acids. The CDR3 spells CASSFQRQGVGYTF. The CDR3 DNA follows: TGTGCCAGCAGCTTCCAAAGACAGGGAGTCGGCTACACCTTC.

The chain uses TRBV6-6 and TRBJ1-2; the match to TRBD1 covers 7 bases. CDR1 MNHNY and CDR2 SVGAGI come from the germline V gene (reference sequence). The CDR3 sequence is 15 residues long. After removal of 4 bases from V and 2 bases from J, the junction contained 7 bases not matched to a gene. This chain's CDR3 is CASSFPGQKNYGYTF. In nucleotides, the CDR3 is TGTGCCAGCAGTTTTCCGGGACAGAAAAACTATGGCTACACCTTC.

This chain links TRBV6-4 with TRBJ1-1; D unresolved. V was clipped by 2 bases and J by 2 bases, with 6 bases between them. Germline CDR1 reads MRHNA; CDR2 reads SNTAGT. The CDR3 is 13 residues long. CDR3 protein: CASSDQVNTEAFF. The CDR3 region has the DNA TGTGCCAGCAGTGACCAGGTAAACACTGAAGCTTTCTTT.

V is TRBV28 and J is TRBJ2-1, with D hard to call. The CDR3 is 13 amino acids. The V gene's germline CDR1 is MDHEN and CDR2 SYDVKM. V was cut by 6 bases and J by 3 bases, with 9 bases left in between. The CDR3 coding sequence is TGTGCCAGCAGACCTTCGAGCTACAATGAGCAGTTCTTC. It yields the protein CASRPSSYNEQFF.